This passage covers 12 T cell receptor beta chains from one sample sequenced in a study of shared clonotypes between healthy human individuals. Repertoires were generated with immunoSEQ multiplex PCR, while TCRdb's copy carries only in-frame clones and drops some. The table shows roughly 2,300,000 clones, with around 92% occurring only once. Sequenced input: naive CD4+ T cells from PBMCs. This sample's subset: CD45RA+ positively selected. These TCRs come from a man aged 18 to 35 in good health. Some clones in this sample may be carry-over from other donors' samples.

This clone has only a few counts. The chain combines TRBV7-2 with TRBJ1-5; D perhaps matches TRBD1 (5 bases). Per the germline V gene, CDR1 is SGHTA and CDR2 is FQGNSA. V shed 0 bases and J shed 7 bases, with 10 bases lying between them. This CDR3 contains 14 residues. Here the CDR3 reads CASSLAGRGQPQHF. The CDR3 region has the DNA TGTGCCAGCAGCTTAGCTGGGAGGGGACAGCCCCAGCATTTT.

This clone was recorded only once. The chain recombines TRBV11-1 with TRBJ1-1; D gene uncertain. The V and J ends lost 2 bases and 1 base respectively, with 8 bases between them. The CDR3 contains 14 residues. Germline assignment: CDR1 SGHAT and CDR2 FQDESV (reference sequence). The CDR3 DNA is TGTGCCAGCAGCTTACAAGTTGAGAACACTGAAGCTTTCTTT. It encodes CASSLQVENTEAFF.

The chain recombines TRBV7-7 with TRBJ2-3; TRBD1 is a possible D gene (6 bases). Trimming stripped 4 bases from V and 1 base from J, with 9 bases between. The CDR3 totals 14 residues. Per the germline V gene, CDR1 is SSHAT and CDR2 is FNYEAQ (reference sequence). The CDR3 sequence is CASSWDTGTDTQYF. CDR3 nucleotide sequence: TGTGCCAGCAGCTGGGACACCGGCACAGATACGCAGTATTTT.

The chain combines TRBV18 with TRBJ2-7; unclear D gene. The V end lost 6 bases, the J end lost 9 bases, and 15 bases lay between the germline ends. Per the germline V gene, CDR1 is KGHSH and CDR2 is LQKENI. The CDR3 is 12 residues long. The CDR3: CASSPDGVAQYF. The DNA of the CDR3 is TGTGCCAGCTCCCCGGATGGAGTTGCGCAGTACTTC.

This CDR3 reads CASSIGQGRTSTYEQYF. Here the CDR3 DNA reads TGCGCCAGCAGCATAGGACAGGGGCGCACCTCGACCTACGAGCAGTACTTC. The genes are TRBV5-1 and TRBJ2-7; 9 nucleotides line up with TRBD1. Germline CDR1 and CDR2: SGHRS and YFSETQ. V trimming: 4 bases; J trimming: 2 bases; junction bases outside the gene matches: 13. The CDR3 has 17 residues.

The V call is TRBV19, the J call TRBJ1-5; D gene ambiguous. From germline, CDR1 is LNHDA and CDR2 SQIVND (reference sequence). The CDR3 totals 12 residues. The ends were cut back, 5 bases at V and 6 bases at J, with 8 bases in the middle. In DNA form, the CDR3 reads TGTGCCAGTAGTCTTTCAGGTCAGCCCCAGCATTTT. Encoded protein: CASSLSGQPQHF.

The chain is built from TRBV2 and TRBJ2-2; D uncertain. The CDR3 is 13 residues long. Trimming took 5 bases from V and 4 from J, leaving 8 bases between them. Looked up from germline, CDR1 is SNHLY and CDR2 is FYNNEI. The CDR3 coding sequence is TGTGCCAGCAGTACGTACATCACCGGGGAGCTGTTTTTT. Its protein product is CASSTYITGELFF.

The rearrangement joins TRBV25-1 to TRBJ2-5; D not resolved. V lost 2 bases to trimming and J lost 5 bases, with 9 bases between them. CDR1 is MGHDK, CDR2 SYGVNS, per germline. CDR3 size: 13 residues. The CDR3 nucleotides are TGTGCCAGCAGTGAACCCTCCTGGGAGACCCAGTACTTC. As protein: CASSEPSWETQYF.

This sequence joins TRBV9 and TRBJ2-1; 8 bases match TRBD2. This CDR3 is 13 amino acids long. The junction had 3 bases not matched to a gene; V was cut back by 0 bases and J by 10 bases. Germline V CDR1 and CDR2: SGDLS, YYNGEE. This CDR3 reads CASSVGGRFEQFF. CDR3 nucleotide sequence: TGTGCCAGCAGCGTAGGCGGGAGGTTCGAGCAGTTCTTC. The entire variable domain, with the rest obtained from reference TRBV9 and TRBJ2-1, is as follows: DSGVTQTPKHLITATGQRVTLRCSPRSGDLSVYWYQQSLDQGLQFLIQYYNGEERAKGNILERFSAQQFPDLHSELNLSSLELGDSALYFCASSVGGRFEQFFGPGTRLTVL.

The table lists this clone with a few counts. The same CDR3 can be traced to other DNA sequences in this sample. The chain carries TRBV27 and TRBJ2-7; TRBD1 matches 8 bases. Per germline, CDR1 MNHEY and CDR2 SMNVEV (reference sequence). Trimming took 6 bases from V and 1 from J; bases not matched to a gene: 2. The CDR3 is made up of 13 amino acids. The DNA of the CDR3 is TGTGCCAGCAGGAGGACAGGGTCCTACGAGCAGTACTTC. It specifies CASRRTGSYEQYF.

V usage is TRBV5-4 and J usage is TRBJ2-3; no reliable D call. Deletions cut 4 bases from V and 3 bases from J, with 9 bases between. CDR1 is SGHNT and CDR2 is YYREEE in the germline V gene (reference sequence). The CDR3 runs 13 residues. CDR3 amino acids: CASSGHETDTQYF. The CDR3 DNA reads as TGTGCCAGCAGCGGTCATGAGACAGATACGCAGTATTTT.

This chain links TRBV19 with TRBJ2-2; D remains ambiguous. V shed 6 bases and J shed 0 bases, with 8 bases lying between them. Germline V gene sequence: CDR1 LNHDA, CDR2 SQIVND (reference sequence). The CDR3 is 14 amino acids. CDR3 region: CASREQPNTGELFF. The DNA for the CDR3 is TGTGCCAGTAGAGAACAGCCGAACACCGGGGAGCTGTTTTTT.